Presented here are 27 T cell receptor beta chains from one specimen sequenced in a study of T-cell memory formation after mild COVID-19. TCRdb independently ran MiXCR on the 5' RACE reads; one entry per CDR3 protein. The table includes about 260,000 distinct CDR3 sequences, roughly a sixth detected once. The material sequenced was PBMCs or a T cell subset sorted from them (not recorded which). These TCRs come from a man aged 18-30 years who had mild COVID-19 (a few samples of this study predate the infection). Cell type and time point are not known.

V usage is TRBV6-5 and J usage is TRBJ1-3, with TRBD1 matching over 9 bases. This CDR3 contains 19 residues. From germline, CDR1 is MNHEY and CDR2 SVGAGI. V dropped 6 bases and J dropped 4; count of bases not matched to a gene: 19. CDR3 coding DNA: TGTGCCAGCAGCCCTAGGTCGAGCGGGACAGGGTTGTCAGGAAACACCATATATTTT. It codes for CASSPRSSGTGLSGNTIYF.

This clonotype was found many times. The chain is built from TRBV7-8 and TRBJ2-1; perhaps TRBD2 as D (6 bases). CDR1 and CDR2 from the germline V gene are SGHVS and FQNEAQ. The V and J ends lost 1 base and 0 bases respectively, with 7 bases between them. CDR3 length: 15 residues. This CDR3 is CASSLVGGSYNEQFF. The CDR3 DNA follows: TGTGCCAGCAGCTTAGTCGGGGGCTCCTACAATGAGCAGTTCTTC.

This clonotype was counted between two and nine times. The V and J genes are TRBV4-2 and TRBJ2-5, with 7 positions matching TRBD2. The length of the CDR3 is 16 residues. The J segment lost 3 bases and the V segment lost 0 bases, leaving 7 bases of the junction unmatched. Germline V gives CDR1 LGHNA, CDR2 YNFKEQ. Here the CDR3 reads CASSQDRGGGKETQYF. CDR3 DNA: TGTGCCAGCAGCCAAGATCGGGGCGGGGGAAAAGAGACCCAGTACTTC.

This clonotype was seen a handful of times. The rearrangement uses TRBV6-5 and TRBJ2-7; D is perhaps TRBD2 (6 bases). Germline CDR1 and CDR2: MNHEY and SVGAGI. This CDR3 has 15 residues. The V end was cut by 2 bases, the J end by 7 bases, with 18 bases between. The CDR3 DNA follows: TGTGCCAGCAGTTACGGCCTAGCGCCCCGGAAGGAGCAGTACTTC. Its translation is CASSYGLAPRKEQYF.

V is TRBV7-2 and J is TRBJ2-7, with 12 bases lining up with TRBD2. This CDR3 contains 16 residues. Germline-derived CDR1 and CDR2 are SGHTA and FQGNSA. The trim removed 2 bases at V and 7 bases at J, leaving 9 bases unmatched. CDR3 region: CASSLRLAGGTGEQYV. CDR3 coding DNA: TGTGCCAGCAGCTTACGCCTAGCGGGGGGGACGGGAGAGCAGTACGTC.

As DNA, the CDR3 is TGTGCCAGCAGCCAGGTGACTAGCGGGGGGGCTAATACGCAGTATTTT. It is translated as CASSQVTSGGANTQYF. The gene calls are TRBV4-2 and TRBJ2-3; TRBD2 aligns across 14 bases. CDR1 is LGHNA and CDR2 is YNFKEQ in the germline V gene. V lost 3 bases, J lost 7 bases, and 6 bases stayed unmatched. This CDR3 is 16 amino acids long.

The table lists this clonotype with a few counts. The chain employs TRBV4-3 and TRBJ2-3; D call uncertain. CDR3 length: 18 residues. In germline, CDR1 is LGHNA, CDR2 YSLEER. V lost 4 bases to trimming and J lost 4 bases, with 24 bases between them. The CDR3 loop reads CASSRQVGISSTPDTQYF. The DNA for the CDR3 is TGCGCCAGCAGCCGACAAGTTGGTATATCGAGCACGCCAGATACGCAGTATTTT.

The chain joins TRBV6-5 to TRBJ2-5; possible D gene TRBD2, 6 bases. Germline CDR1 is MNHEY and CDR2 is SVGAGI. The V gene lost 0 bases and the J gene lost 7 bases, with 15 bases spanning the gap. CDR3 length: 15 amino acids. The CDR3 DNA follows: TGTGCCAGCAGTTACTCGGGTGGGCAAGCGGGGACCCAGTACTTC. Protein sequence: CASSYSGGQAGTQYF.

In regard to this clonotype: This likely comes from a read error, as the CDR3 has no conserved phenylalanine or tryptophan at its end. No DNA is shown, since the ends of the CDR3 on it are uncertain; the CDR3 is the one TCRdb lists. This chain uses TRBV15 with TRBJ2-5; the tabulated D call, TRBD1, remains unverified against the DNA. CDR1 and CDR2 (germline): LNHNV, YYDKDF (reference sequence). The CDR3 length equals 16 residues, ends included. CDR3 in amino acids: CATSRGPGGAMVTQNL.

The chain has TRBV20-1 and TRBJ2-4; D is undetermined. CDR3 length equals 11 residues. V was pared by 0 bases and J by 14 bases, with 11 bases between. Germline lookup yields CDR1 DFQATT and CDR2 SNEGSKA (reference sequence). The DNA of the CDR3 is TGCAGTGCTAGAGATTTAGGGTGGGAGTACTTC. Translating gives CSARDLGWEYF.

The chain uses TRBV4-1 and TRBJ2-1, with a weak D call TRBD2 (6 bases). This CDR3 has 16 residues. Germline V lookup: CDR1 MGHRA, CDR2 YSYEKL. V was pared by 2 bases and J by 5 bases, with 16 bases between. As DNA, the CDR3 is TGCGCCAGCAGCCAAAGCACATCCGGGGGAAACAATGAGCAGTTCTTC. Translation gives CASSQSTSGGNNEQFF.

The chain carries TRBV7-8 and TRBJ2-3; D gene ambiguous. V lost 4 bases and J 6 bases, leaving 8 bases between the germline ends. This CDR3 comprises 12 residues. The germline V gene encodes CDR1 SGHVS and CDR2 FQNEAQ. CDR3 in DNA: TGTGCCAGCAGCTACCCGGCGGATACGCAGTATTTT. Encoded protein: CASSYPADTQYF. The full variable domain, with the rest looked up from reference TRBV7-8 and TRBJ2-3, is GAGVSQSPRYKVAKRGQDVALRCDPISGHVSLFWYQQALGQGPEFLTYFQNEAQLDKSGLPSDRFFAERPEGSVSTLKIQRTQQEDSAVYLCASSYPADTQYFGPGTRLTVL.

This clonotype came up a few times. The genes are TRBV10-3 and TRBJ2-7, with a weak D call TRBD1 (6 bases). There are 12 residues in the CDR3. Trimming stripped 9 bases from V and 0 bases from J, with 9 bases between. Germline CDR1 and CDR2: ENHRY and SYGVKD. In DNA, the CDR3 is TGTGCCATTAGGGGGAACTCCTACGAGCAGTACGTC. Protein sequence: CAIRGNSYEQYV.

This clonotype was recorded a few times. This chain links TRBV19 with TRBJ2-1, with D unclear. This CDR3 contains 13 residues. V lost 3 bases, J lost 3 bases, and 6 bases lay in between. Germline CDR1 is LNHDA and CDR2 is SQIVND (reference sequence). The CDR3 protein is CASSMLFYNEQFF. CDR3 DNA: TGTGCCAGTAGTATGCTCTTCTACAATGAGCAGTTCTTC.

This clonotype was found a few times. CDR3 sequence reads: CASSGQGPYEQYV. In DNA, the CDR3 is TGTGCCAGCAGCGGACAGGGGCCCTACGAGCAGTACGTC. The V and J genes are TRBV7-9 and TRBJ2-7, with 9 bases lining up with TRBD1. The trim removed 5 bases at V and 2 bases at J, leaving 1 base unmatched. The germline CDR1 and CDR2 sequences are SEHNR and FQNEAQ (reference sequence). The CDR3 length is 13 residues.

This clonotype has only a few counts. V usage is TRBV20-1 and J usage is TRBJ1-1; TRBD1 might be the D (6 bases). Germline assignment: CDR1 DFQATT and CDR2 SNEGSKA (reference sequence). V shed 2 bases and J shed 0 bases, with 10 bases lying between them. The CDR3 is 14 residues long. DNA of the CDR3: TGCAGTGCTAGACAGGGGACCATGAACACTGAAGCTTTCTTT. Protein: CSARQGTMNTEAFF.

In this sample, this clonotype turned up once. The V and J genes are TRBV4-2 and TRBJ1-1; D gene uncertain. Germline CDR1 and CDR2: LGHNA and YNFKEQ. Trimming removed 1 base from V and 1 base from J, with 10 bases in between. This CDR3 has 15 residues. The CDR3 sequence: CASSQVGTQNTEAFF. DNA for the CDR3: TGTGCCAGCAGCCAAGTCGGAACCCAGAACACTGAAGCTTTCTTT.

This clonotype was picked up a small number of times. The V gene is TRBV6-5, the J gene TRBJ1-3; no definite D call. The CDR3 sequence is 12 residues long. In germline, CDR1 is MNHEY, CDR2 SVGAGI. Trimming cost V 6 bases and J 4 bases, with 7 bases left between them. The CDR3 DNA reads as TGTGCCAGCAGAGGTATCGGAAACACCATATATTTT. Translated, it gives CASRGIGNTIYF.

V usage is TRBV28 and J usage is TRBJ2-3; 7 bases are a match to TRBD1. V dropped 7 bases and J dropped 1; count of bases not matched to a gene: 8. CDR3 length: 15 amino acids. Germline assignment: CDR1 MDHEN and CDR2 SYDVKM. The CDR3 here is CASNQDRRRTDTQYF. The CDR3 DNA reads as TGTGCCAGCAACCAGGACAGGCGACGCACAGATACGCAGTATTTT.

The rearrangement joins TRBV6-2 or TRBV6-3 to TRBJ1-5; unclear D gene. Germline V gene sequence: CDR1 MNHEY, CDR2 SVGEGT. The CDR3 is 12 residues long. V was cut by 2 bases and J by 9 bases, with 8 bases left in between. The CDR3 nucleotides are TGTGCCAGCAGTTACGGACGAGGGCCCCAGCATTTT. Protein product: CASSYGRGPQHF.

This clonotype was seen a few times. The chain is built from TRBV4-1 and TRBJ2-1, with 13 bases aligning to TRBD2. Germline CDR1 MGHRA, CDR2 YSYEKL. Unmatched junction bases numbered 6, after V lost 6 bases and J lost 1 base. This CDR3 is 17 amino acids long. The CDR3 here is CASSPWTSGGSYNEQFF. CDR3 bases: TGCGCCAGCAGTCCTTGGACTAGCGGGGGTTCCTACAATGAGCAGTTCTTC.

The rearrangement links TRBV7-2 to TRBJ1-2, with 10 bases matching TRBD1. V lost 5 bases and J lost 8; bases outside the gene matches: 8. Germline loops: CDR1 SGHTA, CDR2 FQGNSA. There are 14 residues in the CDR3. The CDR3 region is CASSGGTGDLGYTF. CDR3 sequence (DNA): TGTGCCAGCAGCGGGGGGACAGGGGACCTGGGCTACACCTTC.

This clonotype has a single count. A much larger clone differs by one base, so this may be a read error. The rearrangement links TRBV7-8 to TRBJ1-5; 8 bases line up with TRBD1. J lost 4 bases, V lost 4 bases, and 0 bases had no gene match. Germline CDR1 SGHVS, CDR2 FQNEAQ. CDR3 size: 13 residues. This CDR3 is CASSWTGNQPQHF. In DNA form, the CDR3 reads TGTGCCAGCAGCTGGACAGGGAATCAGCCCCAGCATTTT.

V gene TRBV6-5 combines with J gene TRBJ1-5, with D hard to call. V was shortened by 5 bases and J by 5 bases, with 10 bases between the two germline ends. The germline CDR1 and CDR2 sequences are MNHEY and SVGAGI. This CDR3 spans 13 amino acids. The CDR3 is CASSPLMYQPQHF. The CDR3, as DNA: TGTGCCAGCAGTCCCTTGATGTATCAGCCCCAGCATTTT.

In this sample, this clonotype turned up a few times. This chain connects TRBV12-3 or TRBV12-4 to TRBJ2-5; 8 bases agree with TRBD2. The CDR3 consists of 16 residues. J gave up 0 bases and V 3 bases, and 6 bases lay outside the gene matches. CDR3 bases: TGTGCCAGCAGTTTCGGGGGGGGCCTCTACCAAGAGACCCAGTACTTC. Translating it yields CASSFGGGLYQETQYF.

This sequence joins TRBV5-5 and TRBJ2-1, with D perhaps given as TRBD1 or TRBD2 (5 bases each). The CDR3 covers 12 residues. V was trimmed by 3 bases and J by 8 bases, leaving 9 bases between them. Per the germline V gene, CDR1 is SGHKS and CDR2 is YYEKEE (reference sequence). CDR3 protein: CASSWDGDEQFF. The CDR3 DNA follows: TGTGCCAGCAGCTGGGACGGGGATGAGCAGTTCTTC.

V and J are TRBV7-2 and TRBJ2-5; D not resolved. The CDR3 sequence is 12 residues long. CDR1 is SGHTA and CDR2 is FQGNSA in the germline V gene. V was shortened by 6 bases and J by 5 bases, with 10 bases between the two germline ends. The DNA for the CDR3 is TGTGCCAGCAGTCCTGTGTGGGAGACCCAGTACTTC. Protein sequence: CASSPVWETQYF.